A selection of T cell receptor beta chains follows, all from one sample in a study of monozygotic twins with inflammatory bowel disease. Reprocessing the 5' RACE reads, TCRdb reports a single entry for every CDR3 protein and omits DNA. The table gives approximately 340,000 distinct CDR3 sequences; the top ten clones make up 2% to 2.5% of it. The material sequenced was blood. Every receptor here comes from a human donor with ulcerative colitis or Crohn's disease, or a healthy co-twin of an affected twin (not recorded which). The CDR3 runs from the conserved cysteine through the conserved F or W.

TRBJ2-3,TRBV7-2,CASSLASNPWGDTQYF
TRBJ2-7,TRBV7-3,CASSLKSGQGANEQYF
TRBJ2-7,TRBV28,CASSLKQGHEQYF
TRBJ2-1,TRBV4-1,CASSQDLEREGLNEQFF
TRBJ2-1,TRBV11-2,CASSSQALSATSYNEQFF
TRBJ2-2,TRBV29-1,CSVEVRGRPNTGELFF
TRBJ2-7,TRBV15,CATSSYVAGTVRSYEQYF
TRBJ2-2,TRBV5-1,CASSLESLGNTGELFF
TRBJ2-2,TRBV9,CASSVEGNGVGNTGELFF
TRBJ2-3,TRBV7-2,CASSLGLAGVSTDTQYF
TRBJ2-1,TRBV9,CASSVVWQPSYNEQFF
TRBJ1-1,TRBV7-9,CASSADGATEAFF
TRBJ1-2,TRBV5-6,CASRTTGARSYGYTF
TRBJ2-1,TRBV24-1,CATSDSVNNEQFF
TRBJ2-7,TRBV4-1,CASSSTGGYEQYF
TRBJ2-1,TRBV27,CASSLAGGPNEQFF
TRBJ1-1,TRBV5-4,CASSSRRGQMEEAFF
TRBJ2-2,TRBV5-6,CASSLADVLFF
TRBJ1-2,TRBV10-2,CAGRRDRDYGYTF
TRBJ2-2,TRBV27,CASSLARSTVPRTGELFF
TRBJ2-1,TRBV10-1,CASSEGTSGIYNEQFF
TRBJ2-7,TRBV12-3/TRBV12-4,CASSHFRTSGAPSYEQYF
TRBJ2-1,TRBV7-9,CASSHVGGTINEQFF
TRBJ1-1,TRBV6-5,CASKNPEGGPWRTEAFF
TRBJ1-5,TRBV11-2,CASSLVSGYSNQPQHF
TRBJ1-2,TRBV29-1,CSVEMANYGYTF
TRBJ2-7,TRBV12-3/TRBV12-4,CASSLSTGREQYF
TRBJ2-1,TRBV5-1,CASKHGVGSYNEQFF
TRBJ2-2,TRBV12-3/TRBV12-4,CASSLLFTGELFF
TRBJ2-7,TRBV28,CASSTDSHEQYF
TRBJ2-7,TRBV19,CASSTGALLYEQYF
TRBJ2-7,TRBV7-2,CASSLDPLPYEQYF
TRBJ1-1,TRBV5-4,CASSYRVGETEAFF
TRBJ2-1,TRBV7-2,CASSVGGDFYNEQFF
TRBJ2-5,TRBV6-2/TRBV6-3,CASSYSTVSGGRETQYF
TRBJ2-3,TRBV5-1,CASSLAVLSTDTQYF
TRBJ1-5,TRBV12-3/TRBV12-4,CASSFSDNQPQHF
TRBJ2-3,TRBV18,CASSPGDTQYF
TRBJ2-5,TRBV12-3/TRBV12-4,CASRLSTGGIRETQYF
TRBJ2-2,TRBV3-1,CASSQPNQGGTGELFF
TRBJ1-2,TRBV7-2,CASSLNMAYGYTF
TRBJ2-7,TRBV6-1,CASSRTGSTIGEQYF
TRBJ2-3,TRBV4-1,CASSPRTGITDTQYF
TRBJ2-5,TRBV15,CATSRDRLAAKETQYF
TRBJ2-3,TRBV7-8,CASSPPGSKDTQYF
TRBJ2-7,TRBV20-1,CSASSFGTETYEQYF
TRBJ1-5,TRBV12-3/TRBV12-4,CASSLAVDGRGQPQHF
TRBJ1-2,TRBV18,CASSPPAGTYGYTF
TRBJ2-7,TRBV27,CASRGQGPEQYF
TRBJ2-7,TRBV3-1,CASSPRQFGPYEQYF
TRBJ1-1,TRBV18,CASSPPWGTEAFF
TRBJ1-2,TRBV20-1,CSARVQGAGYGYTF
TRBJ1-1,TRBV7-8,CASSLRRTENTEAFF
TRBJ2-5,TRBV7-8,CASSPGPWETQYF